A selection of T cell receptor beta chains follows, all from one sample in a study of cytomegalovirus exposure and HLA in healthy donors. The table came from immunoSEQ multiplex PCR; TCRdb's copy has only in-frame clones and leaves some out. The sample records 140,000 or so clones, about nine tenths being singletons. The sequencing input was PBMCs. These receptors were taken from a man between 18 and 29 years old in good health and CMV-seropositive. CDR3s include the opening cysteine and the closing phenylalanine or tryptophan. The D gene is left open where the match is weak. Clone sizes are given selectively: once, few, many, or a class where the clone is expanded.

TRBJ2-7 | TRBV6-1 | - | TRBD2 | CASSGLAGYYEQYF | TGTGCCAGCAGCGGACTAGCGGGATACTACGAGCAGTACTTC
TRBJ2-1 | TRBV5-8 | - | - | CASSFYSGNEQFF | TGTGCCAGCAGCTTTTATAGCGGCAATGAGCAGTTCTTC
TRBJ2-2 | TRBV7-9 | - | TRBD1 | CASSSPGTGNTGELFF | TGTGCCAGCAGCTCCCCCGGGACAGGGAACACCGGGGAGCTGTTTTTT
TRBJ2-5 | TRBV5-1 | - | - | CASSLGGSGGQETQYF | TGCGCCAGCAGCTTGGGAGGGAGCGGAGGGCAAGAGACCCAGTACTTC
TRBJ2-1 | TRBV19 | - | - | CASSISSWGYNEQFF | TGTGCCAGTAGTATATCTAGCTGGGGATACAATGAGCAGTTCTTC
TRBJ1-2 | TRBV6-5 | - | - | CASSYSITGLNYGYTF | TGTGCCAGCAGTTACTCGATAACAGGCCTTAACTATGGCTACACCTTC
TRBJ2-7 | TRBV6-6 | once | TRBD1 | CASSYGDRGYWEQYF | TGTGCCAGCAGTTACGGGGACAGGGGTTATTGGGAGCAGTACTTC
TRBJ2-5 | TRBV5-1 | - | TRBD1 | CASSRDRVGETQYF | TGCGCCAGCAGCCGGGACAGGGTGGGAGAGACCCAGTACTTC
TRBJ2-6 | TRBV30 | - | - | CAWSRGTPGANVLTF | TGTGCCTGGAGTCGGGGGACCCCTGGGGCCAACGTCCTGACTTTC
TRBJ1-2 | TRBV7-9 | once | - | CASSSPLTSRYGYTF | TGTGCCAGCAGCTCCCCCCTAACCTCTAGGTATGGCTACACCTTC
TRBJ1-2 | TRBV12-2 | - | - | CASRRYGAGTSSFSNYGYTF | TGTGCAAGTCGCCGCTATGGGGCGGGAACCAGCTCGTTCTCTAACTATGGCTACACCTTC
TRBJ1-1 | TRBV29-1 | - | - | CSVEVGDTEAFF | TGCAGCGTTGAAGTAGGGGACACTGAAGCTTTCTTT
TRBJ1-1 | TRBV10-3 | - | - | CAISEGPLNTEAFF | TGTGCCATCAGTGAGGGGCCCTTGAACACTGAAGCTTTCTTT
TRBJ1-2 | TRBV7-9 | - | TRBD1 | CASSTGTVYGYTF | TGTGCCAGCAGCACCGGGACAGTCTATGGCTACACCTTC
TRBJ2-2 | TRBV5-4 | - | TRBD2 | CASSFKGLAGAPNTGELFF | TGTGCCAGCAGCTTTAAGGGACTAGCGGGAGCTCCTAACACCGGGGAGCTGTTTTTT
TRBJ1-2 | TRBV30 | few | - | CAWSVDPQGVYGYTF | TGTGCCTGGAGTGTCGATCCCCAGGGTGTCTATGGCTACACCTTC
TRBJ2-3 | TRBV5-1 | - | - | CASSFTGSTDTQYF | TGCGCCAGCAGCTTTACCGGGAGCACAGATACGCAGTATTTT
TRBJ2-5 | TRBV7-3 | - | TRBD2 | CASSSQGLVGGETQYF | TGTGCCAGCAGCTCACAGGGACTAGTTGGGGGAGAGACCCAGTACTTC
TRBJ1-1 | TRBV12-5 | - | - | CASGLGLTGRATEAFF | TGTGCTAGTGGTTTGGGACTGACGGGGAGGGCCACTGAAGCTTTCTTT
TRBJ1-1 | TRBV21-1 | once | - | CASSITYEGGKDTEAFF | TGTGCCAGCAGCATCACCTATGAGGGGGGGAAGGACACTGAAGCTTTCTTT
TRBJ2-7 | TRBV27 | - | TRBD1 | CASSADAGGLTYEQYF | TGTGCCAGCAGTGCCGACGCAGGGGGTCTCACCTACGAGCAGTACTTC
TRBJ2-2 | TRBV27 | - | - | CASMSPVSTGELFF | TGTGCCAGCATGTCACCGGTCTCCACCGGGGAGCTGTTTTTT
TRBJ1-4 | TRBV15 | - | TRBD1 | CATEQGTNEKLFF | TGTGCCACCGAACAGGGGACTAATGAAAAACTGTTTTTT
TRBJ2-7 | TRBV5-1 | - | - | CASRPGLSLGEQYF | TGCGCCAGCAGACCGGGACTGAGCTTGGGGGAGCAGTACTTC